The 29 T cell receptor beta chains below come from one sample, sequenced in a study of OX40 agonist ivuxolimab in advanced cancers. Sequencing used immunoSEQ multiplex PCR; TCRdb keeps in-frame clones, though not all of them. The data contain tens of thousands of clones, roughly 94% of them singletons. The specimen comprised CD4+ or CD8+ T cells sorted from blood, sampled in a trial of the OX40 agonist ivuxolimab. The receptors come from an adult with an advanced solid tumor such as melanoma, head and neck, liver or kidney cancer.

The V call is TRBV19, the J call TRBJ2-1; the match to TRBD1 covers 7 bases. Trimming removed 9 bases from V and 0 bases from J; junction bases left unmatched: 2. Germline CDR1 LNHDA, CDR2 SQIVND (reference sequence). The CDR3 runs 13 residues. The CDR3 protein is CASRDSSYNEQFF. The DNA of the CDR3 is TGTGCCAGCCGGGACAGCTCCTACAATGAGCAGTTCTTC.

The chain combines TRBV4-1 with TRBJ2-2; D is perhaps TRBD2 (5 bases). Deletions cut 4 bases from V and 3 bases from J, with 9 bases between. CDR3 size: 14 residues. Germline loops: CDR1 MGHRA, CDR2 YSYEKL. CDR3 amino acids: CASSPKRYTGELFF. Written as DNA, the CDR3 is TGCGCCAGCAGCCCAAAGCGGTACACCGGGGAGCTGTTTTTT.

The rearrangement uses TRBV7-8 and TRBJ2-3, with D perhaps matching TRBD2 (6 bases). CDR1 is SGHVS and CDR2 is FQNEAQ in the germline V gene. Trimming left V 3 bases short and J 4 bases short, with 8 bases between. The CDR3 is 13 residues long. The CDR3 coding sequence is TGTGCCAGCAGCTTCGGGGGATCAGATACGCAGTATTTT. This translates into CASSFGGSDTQYF. The whole variable domain, remainder taken from reference TRBV7-8 and TRBJ2-3, is GAGVSQSPRYKVAKRGQDVALRCDPISGHVSLFWYQQALGQGPEFLTYFQNEAQLDKSGLPSDRFFAERPEGSVSTLKIQRTQQEDSAVYLCASSFGGSDTQYFGPGTRLTVL.

Turning to this clone: At one of its ends the junction is not consistent with the germline gene, which may arise from a read error. V gene TRBV10-2 combines with J gene TRBJ1-1; D unresolved. Germline loops: CDR1 WSHSY, CDR2 SAAADI. CDR3 size: 11 residues. Here the CDR3 reads CASSELTAAFF. In DNA form, the CDR3 reads TGCGCCAGCAGTGAGTTGACTGCAGCTTTCTTT.

The gene calls are TRBV19 and TRBJ2-2, with D possibly matching TRBD2 (5 bases). Germline V gene lookup returns CDR1 LNHDA and CDR2 SQIVND (reference sequence). Trimming left V 7 bases short and J 0 bases short, with 12 bases between. The CDR3 runs to 15 residues. This CDR3 is CASTEERTNTGELFF. CDR3 in DNA: TGTGCCAGTACCGAGGAGCGGACGAACACCGGGGAGCTGTTTTTT.

The chain links TRBV11-2 to TRBJ2-7; TRBD1 agrees at 8 bases. CDR3 size: 16 residues. Germline V gene sequence: CDR1 SGHAT, CDR2 FQNNGV. With 5 bases clipped from V and 0 bases from J, the junction kept 9 bases outside the gene matches. In DNA, the CDR3 is TGTGCCAGCAGCCACCGAAGGGACAGGTCCTCCTACGAGCAGTACTTC. It translates to CASSHRRDRSSYEQYF.

The rearrangement joins TRBV27 to TRBJ1-1; 9 bases agree with TRBD1. There are 15 residues in the CDR3. V trimming: 6 bases; J trimming: 1 base; junction bases outside the gene matches: 6. Germline V gives CDR1 MNHEY, CDR2 SMNVEV (reference sequence). CDR3 bases: TGTGCCAGCAGCCGGAGGGGACAGGGGAACACTGAAGCTTTCTTT. Translated: CASSRRGQGNTEAFF.

The CDR3 loop is CASSVVKTGELFF. The DNA for the CDR3 is TGTGCCAGCAGCGTAGTTAAAACCGGGGAGCTGTTTTTT. V usage is TRBV9 and J usage is TRBJ2-2, with D uncertain. V lost 0 bases and J lost 5, with 5 bases in between. The CDR3 length is 13 residues. Germline V gene sequence: CDR1 SGDLS, CDR2 YYNGEE.

This clone was counted a single time. The chain joins TRBV4-2 to TRBJ2-3, with 8 bases lining up with TRBD2. V gave up 1 base and J gave up 4 bases; unmatched junction bases: 7. CDR1 is LGHNA and CDR2 is YNFKEQ in the germline V gene. The CDR3 is 16 amino acids. The CDR3 spells CASSQGAGDWADTQYF. DNA of the CDR3: TGTGCCAGCAGCCAAGGAGCGGGAGATTGGGCAGATACGCAGTATTTT.

The chain has TRBV4-3 and TRBJ1-5; perhaps TRBD1 as D (6 bases). The germline gives CDR1 LGHNA, CDR2 YSLEER. The CDR3 extends over 17 amino acids. Deletions cut 1 base from V and 0 bases from J, with 13 bases between. CDR3 nucleotides: TGCGCCAGCAGCCAAGGTTGGGACATGATTAGCAATCAGCCCCAGCATTTT. Amino acid sequence: CASSQGWDMISNQPQHF.

This chain joins TRBV7-2 and TRBJ2-4; TRBD2 matches 11 bases. The CDR3 covers 18 residues. CDR1 SGHTA and CDR2 FQGNSA come from the germline V gene. V lost 5 bases and J lost 0; bases outside the gene matches: 9. This chain's CDR3 is CASSQMTSGVLAKNIQYF. As DNA, the CDR3 is TGTGCCAGCAGCCAGATGACTAGCGGGGTTCTAGCCAAAAACATTCAGTACTTC.

The V call is TRBV28, the J call TRBJ2-5; D might be TRBD1 or TRBD2, each matching 6 bases. This CDR3 is built from 15 residues. The germline CDR1 and CDR2 sequences are MDHEN and SYDVKM. V gave up 1 base and J gave up 5 bases, with 14 bases separating them. CDR3: CASSLSDSGGETQYF. The CDR3, as DNA: TGTGCCAGCAGTTTATCGGACAGTGGAGGGGAGACCCAGTACTTC.

V and J are TRBV10-3 and TRBJ2-7, with TRBD2 matching 9 bases. Trimming cost V 6 bases and J 0 bases; bases outside gene matches: 3. The CDR3 is 14 amino acids. Germline CDR1 is ENHRY and CDR2 is SYGVKD. The CDR3 loop is CAISEAGGSYEQYF. CDR3 DNA sequence: TGTGCCATCAGCGAAGCGGGAGGCTCCTACGAGCAGTACTTC.

The sample holds one count of this clone. The gene calls are TRBV4-3 and TRBJ2-7, with a possible D match to TRBD1 (7 bases). V was trimmed by 5 bases and J by 4 bases, leaving 18 bases between them. This CDR3 region has 15 residues. CDR1 is LGHNA, CDR2 YSLEER, per germline. As DNA, the CDR3 is TGCGCCAGCAGCTACTCTGCGACAGGGAGGTACGAGCAGTACTTC. Encoded protein: CASSYSATGRYEQYF.

The V call is TRBV27, the J call TRBJ2-1; weak D call: TRBD2 (5 bases). The ends were cut back, 0 bases at V and 6 bases at J, with 12 bases in the middle. Looked up from germline, CDR1 is MNHEY and CDR2 is SMNVEV (reference sequence). The CDR3 loop spans 15 amino acids. DNA for the CDR3: TGTGCCAGCAGTTTATCCGACACGACTATCAATGAGCAGTTCTTC. This encodes CASSLSDTTINEQFF.

The genes are TRBV10-3 and TRBJ1-1; the match to TRBD1 covers 7 bases. The V and J ends lost 7 bases and 0 bases, in that order; junction bases with no gene match: 5. The germline V gene encodes CDR1 ENHRY and CDR2 SYGVKD. This CDR3 contains 14 residues. The CDR3 bases are TGTGCCATCACCAGGGGGGGCTTGAACACTGAAGCTTTCTTT. Residues: CAITRGGLNTEAFF.

The chain couples TRBV7-9 to TRBJ2-3; D is perhaps TRBD2 (6 bases). CDR1 SEHNR and CDR2 FQNEAQ come from the germline V gene (reference sequence). Trimming removed 4 bases from V and 0 bases from J, with 17 bases in between. This CDR3 spans 17 amino acids. The CDR3 region is CASSSPTSQSSTDTQYF. CDR3 coding DNA: TGTGCCAGCAGCTCCCCGACTAGTCAAAGTAGCACAGATACGCAGTATTTT.

This chain links TRBV4-3 with TRBJ1-6; D remains unclear. Trimming removed 4 bases at V and 6 bases at J, with 4 bases between. The V gene's germline CDR1 is LGHNA and CDR2 YSLEER. CDR3 length: 12 residues. CDR3 bases: TGCGCCAGCAGCCTCTTTAATTCACCCCTCCACTTT. Residues: CASSLFNSPLHF.

V is TRBV18 and J is TRBJ2-1; 7 bases are a match to TRBD2. Germline CDR1 KGHSH, CDR2 LQKENI. CDR3 length: 15 residues. V was clipped by 3 bases and J by 8 bases; unmatched bases: 10. CDR3 coding DNA: TGTGCCAGCTCACCCGAGGGACTACCTGGCGATGAGCAGTTCTTC. Protein: CASSPEGLPGDEQFF.

The chain employs TRBV4-1 and TRBJ2-7; D remains ambiguous. The CDR3 has 13 residues. Between the trimmed V and J ends, which lost 2 bases and 4 bases, there was a span of 9 bases. Germline V lookup: CDR1 MGHRA, CDR2 YSYEKL. The CDR3 spells CASSQIPAYEQYF. The DNA of the CDR3 is TGCGCCAGCAGCCAAATTCCCGCGTACGAGCAGTACTTC.

The genes are TRBV7-8 and TRBJ2-7; D is uncertain. Trimming took 0 bases from V and 3 from J, leaving 12 bases between them. The CDR3 runs to 15 residues. CDR1 and CDR2 (germline): SGHVS, FQNEAQ. CDR3 amino acids: CASSLAAGVYYEQYF. The CDR3 DNA follows: TGTGCCAGCAGCTTAGCTGCAGGCGTCTACTACGAGCAGTACTTC.

This chain uses TRBV27 with TRBJ2-3, with D possibly being TRBD2 (5 bases). CDR1 is MNHEY, CDR2 SMNVEV, per germline (reference sequence). The CDR3 loop spans 13 amino acids. V lost 6 bases and J 1 base, leaving 8 bases between the germline ends. The DNA of the CDR3 is TGTGCCAGCAGAACCGGGGGCACAGATACGCAGTATTTT. Translating it yields CASRTGGTDTQYF.

The chain joins TRBV6-1 to TRBJ1-4; D gene unclear. This CDR3 has 15 amino acids. V was cut by 0 bases and J by 5 bases, with 10 bases left in between. Germline CDR1 and CDR2: MNHNS and SASEGT. DNA of the CDR3: TGTGCCAGCAGTGAAGCAGGACGATGGAATGAAAAACTGTTTTTT. Translating gives CASSEAGRWNEKLFF.

This chain joins TRBV7-2 and TRBJ2-7; D is possibly TRBD2 (6 bases). The CDR3 is made up of 14 amino acids. Deletions cut 0 bases from V and 0 bases from J, with 6 bases between. The germline V gene has CDR1 SGHTA and CDR2 FQGNSA. CDR3 in DNA: TGTGCCAGCAGCTTAGCCGGGAGCTCCTACGAGCAGTACTTC. It encodes CASSLAGSSYEQYF.

This rearrangement joins TRBV6-5 to TRBJ2-5, with TRBD2 matching over 8 bases. Germline loops: CDR1 MNHEY, CDR2 SVGAGI. This CDR3 region has 15 residues. The junction had 4 bases not matched to a gene; V was cut back by 0 bases and J by 4 bases. The CDR3 bases are TGTGCCAGCAGTTACTCAGCGGGAGCCAGAGAGACCCAGTACTTC. It translates to CASSYSAGARETQYF.

The chain is built from TRBV5-1 and TRBJ2-5, with unresolved D. CDR1 and CDR2 from the germline V gene are SGHRS and YFSETQ. V was clipped by 0 bases and J by 5 bases, with 8 bases between them. The CDR3 totals 13 residues. The CDR3 sequence is CASSLVSPETQYF. The CDR3 region has the DNA TGCGCCAGCAGCTTGGTTAGCCCCGAGACCCAGTACTTC.

This chain joins TRBV4-2 and TRBJ2-3; D remains ambiguous. This CDR3 has 13 residues. The germline gives CDR1 LGHNA, CDR2 YNFKEQ. Trimming pared 8 bases from V and 4 bases from J, leaving 13 bases between. DNA for the CDR3: TGTGCCAGCTCAGGAACAGCCGCAGATACGCAGTATTTT. It encodes CASSGTAADTQYF.

CDR3 loop: CASSPIGTYEQYF. The DNA for the CDR3 is TGTGCCAGCAGCCCTATCGGGACGTACGAGCAGTACTTC. The rearrangement uses TRBV7-9 and TRBJ2-7; possibly TRBD1 or TRBD2 for D (5 bases each). The CDR3 is 13 residues long. Germline CDR1 is SEHNR and CDR2 is FQNEAQ (reference sequence). V lost 5 bases and J 4 bases, leaving 12 bases between the germline ends.

The V call is TRBV6-1, the J call TRBJ2-4; 16 nucleotides match TRBD2. The germline V gene has CDR1 MNHNS and CDR2 SASEGT. This CDR3 is built from 19 residues. J gave up 2 bases and V 0 bases, and 4 bases lay outside the gene matches. Written as DNA, the CDR3 is TGTGCCAGCAGTGAAGCGGGACTAGCGGGAGGGCCGACCAAAAACATTCAGTACTTC. Protein sequence: CASSEAGLAGGPTKNIQYF.